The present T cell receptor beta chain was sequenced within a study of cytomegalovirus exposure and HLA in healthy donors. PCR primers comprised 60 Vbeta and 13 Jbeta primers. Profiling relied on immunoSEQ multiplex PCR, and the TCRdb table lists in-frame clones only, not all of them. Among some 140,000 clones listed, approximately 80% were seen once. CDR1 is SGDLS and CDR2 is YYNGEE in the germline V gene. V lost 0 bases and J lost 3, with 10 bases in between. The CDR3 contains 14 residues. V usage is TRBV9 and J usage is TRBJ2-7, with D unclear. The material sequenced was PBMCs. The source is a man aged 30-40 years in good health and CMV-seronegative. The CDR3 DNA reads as TGTGCCAGCAGCGTAGAGTCTGCCAGCTACGAGCAGTACTTC. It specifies CASSVESASYEQYF.